This T cell receptor (beta chain) was recovered during a study of OX40 agonist ivuxolimab in advanced cancers. About the study as a whole: Ivuxolimab, which targeted the costimulatory receptor OX40 (CD134), was an agonistic, fully human IgG2 monoclonal antibody. Intravenous ivuxolimab was administered to patients every 2 weeks at six dose levels: 0.01, 0.1, 0.3, 1.5, 3 and 10 mg/kg. Of the 50 to 55 patients in dose escalation, about 20 had hepatocellular carcinoma, about 15 had melanoma, 9 had renal cell carcinoma and 9 had head and neck cancer. Prior anti-PD-1, anti-PD-L1 or anti-CTLA-4 therapy was permitted, and checkpoint inhibitors had been received by 40% to 50% of dose-escalation patients. The purpose of peripheral TCRbeta sequencing was to test whether ivuxolimab changed TCR sequence diversity and led to clonal T-cell expansion. Partial responses occurred in three dose-escalation patients: two with cutaneous melanoma and one with hepatocellular carcinoma. The paper covers the monotherapy dose-escalation part of the phase I ivuxolimab trial, which included N ≈ 50 patients. The dose-escalation cohort was roughly 87% male with a mean age of about 58 years, ranging from roughly 20 to 80. Study-level results and caveats: The antigen specificity of the peripheral T cells that underwent clonal expansion was not determined. At doses from 0.1 to 3.0 mg/kg, clonal expansion was seen in both CD4+ and CD8+ blood T cells between baseline and week 6. After ivuxolimab, expanded clones were on average more numerous among CD8+ T cells than among CD4+ T cells. Low levels of normalized T-cell clonal expansion were also seen in some nonresponding patients. In the 0.1-3.0 mg/kg groups, partial responders were among the patients with the lowest normalized peripheral clonal expansion, particularly in CD8+ T cells.

Genomic DNA was extracted from sorted cells for sequencing of the TCRbeta CDR3 region. The immunoSEQ Assay was used to sequence the TCRbeta CDR3 regions. As stored in TCRdb, this immuneACCESS dataset retains in-frame rearrangements with V and J assigned. A fraction of the clones does not appear; measured against another copy, unresolved V genes explain less than half of the discrepancy, and the remainder lacks a known reason. For this sample the table gives approximately 50,000 clones, of which about 93% were detected only once. More than 9.5% of the sample is in the top ten clones. Patients with a history of autoimmune disease or receiving systemic immunosuppression were excluded from the trial. Peripheral blood for TCR sequencing was drawn from every dose cohort at baseline, at cycle 4 day 1 and at cycle 7 day 1. Samples were obtained from an open-label, multicenter, first-in-human phase I dose-escalation trial of ivuxolimab. Adults with locally advanced or metastatic melanoma, renal cell carcinoma, hepatocellular carcinoma or head and neck squamous cell carcinoma were enrolled in the trial. CD4+ and CD8+ T cells were sorted separately from peripheral blood before TCR sequencing.

A word on this clone: The antigen this receptor binds is unknown. No base-level quality is on record; no much larger clone is a single base apart.

V is shortened by 6 bases, J by 3 bases, and the region joining them spans 14 bases. The CDR3 covers 15 residues, taking in both the cysteine and the phenylalanine. Only CDR3 DNA is held: 45 bases, read in frame from base 1. In the germline V gene, CDR1 corresponds to SGHVS and CDR2 to FNYEAQ. The receptor was derived from an adult with an advanced solid tumor such as melanoma, head and neck, liver or kidney cancer. Material: CD4+ or CD8+ T cells sorted from blood, obtained in a trial of the OX40 agonist ivuxolimab. Recombination joined TRBV7-6 with TRBJ1-4; the D gene remains uncertain. For the CDR3, the sequence is CASRGEIRANEKLFF. Here is the DNA: TGTGCCAGCAGGGGAGAGATCCGTGCTAATGAAAAACTGTTTTTT. This CDR3, with the reference TRBV7-6 and TRBJ1-4 proteins standing in past its ends, gives the full variable domain GAGVSQSPRYKVTKRGQDVALRCDPISGHVSLYWYRQALGQGPEFLTYFNYEAQQDKSGLPNDRFSAERPEGSISTLTIQRTEQRDSAMYRCASRGEIRANEKLFFGSGTQLSVL.